One T cell receptor (beta chain) is described in this entry. As yet, its antigen is unknown. The sample belongs to a study of post-analysis software for immune sequencing data. Study-wide points: Controls significantly exceeded multiple sclerosis patients in normalized Chao1 diversity. TRBV segments more frequent in patients than in controls numbered about five and included TRBV5-6, TRBV5-1 and TRBV20-1. Samples sharing a preparation batch grouped tightly together when assessed by F measure.

The CDR3 is 14 residues long. CDR1 and CDR2 from the germline V gene are SGHRS and YFSETQ. The V end lost 5 bases, the J end lost 1 base, and 12 bases lay between the germline ends. Included in the TCR beta cDNA libraries were unique molecular identifiers. Researchers reported roughly 0.5 million cDNA molecules coming from around 1 to 10 million T cells. One entry per CDR3 protein results from TCRdb running MiXCR on the PCR reads. The sample lists 750,000 to 950,000 distinct CDR3 sequences, under 70% occurring once. The chain joins TRBV5-1 to TRBJ1-2, with D tentatively TRBD1 (6 bases). The sequenced sample consisted of blood. The source of this sequence is a girl aged 10 to 17 with multiple sclerosis. The CDR3 loop reads CASSSGEINYGYTF. DNA of the CDR3: TGCGCCAGCAGTTCAGGGGAAATTAACTATGGCTACACCTTC.